This record concerns one T cell receptor beta chain sequence. No antigen is known for it. It has no much larger one-base neighbor in the sample; base qualities were not kept. The CDR3 spans 15 residues, from the cysteine through the phenylalanine. Only the CDR3 DNA is retained, 45 bases long and in frame from the first base. V and J are trimmed by 6 bases and 2 bases, and the gene matches miss 7 bases of the junction. CDR1 is given as ENHRY and CDR2 as SYGVKD, both from the germline V gene. The sample comes from a study of OX40 agonist ivuxolimab in advanced cancers. Turning to the overall study: Ivuxolimab, which targeted the costimulatory receptor OX40 (CD134), was an agonistic, fully human IgG2 monoclonal antibody. Intravenous ivuxolimab was administered to patients every 2 weeks at six dose levels: 0.01, 0.1, 0.3, 1.5, 3 and 10 mg/kg. Of the roughly 51 dose-escalation patients, hepatocellular carcinoma was present in about 20, melanoma in roughly 15, renal cell carcinoma in 9 and head and neck cancer in 9. The dose-escalation cohort was about 83% male with a mean age of about 60 years, ranging from about 20 to 80. Patients were allowed to have had prior anti-PD-1, anti-PD-L1 or anti-CTLA-4 therapy, and 40% of the dose-escalation patients had been treated with checkpoint inhibitors. Partial responses occurred in three dose-escalation patients, of whom one had hepatocellular carcinoma and two had cutaneous melanoma. Peripheral TCRbeta sequencing was intended to test whether TCR sequence diversity was altered and clonal T-cell expansion was caused by ivuxolimab. The paper covers the monotherapy dose-escalation part of the phase I ivuxolimab trial, which included N ≈ 50 patients.

Patients with a history of autoimmune disease or receiving systemic immunosuppression were excluded from the trial. In every dose cohort, peripheral blood was drawn for TCR sequencing at baseline, cycle 4 day 1, and cycle 7 day 1. Samples came from an open-label, multicenter, first-in-human phase I dose-escalation trial of ivuxolimab. The trial enrolled adults with locally advanced or metastatic head and neck squamous cell, hepatocellular, melanoma or renal cell carcinoma. Before TCR sequencing, CD4+ T cells and CD8+ T cells from peripheral blood were sorted into separate populations. The investigation overall reported the following: In the 0.1-3.0 mg/kg groups, partial responders were among the patients with the lowest normalized peripheral clonal expansion, particularly in CD8+ T cells. Low levels of normalized T-cell clonal expansion were also seen in some patients who did not respond. Antigen specificity was not determined for the clonally expanded peripheral T cells. After ivuxolimab, expanded clones were on average more numerous among CD8+ T cells than among CD4+ T cells. Clonal expansion of both CD4+ and CD8+ blood T cells was observed from baseline to week 6 at doses 0.1 to 3.0 mg/kg.

To sequence the TCRbeta CDR3 region, genomic DNA was isolated from the sorted cells. TCRbeta CDR3 regions were sequenced using the immunoSEQ Assay. The table comes from immuneACCESS by way of TCRdb, which keeps in-frame sequences with V and J called. Part of the clones is missing from these tables; in studies checked, under half for an unresolved V gene and the rest for unknown reasons. The sample table holds some 25,000 clones, of which 75% to 85% were seen once. Under 25% of the sample is held by the ten biggest clonotypes. Sequencing was performed on CD4+ or CD8+ T cells sorted from blood, taken in a trial of the OX40 agonist ivuxolimab. The receptor comes from an adult with an advanced solid tumor such as melanoma, head and neck, liver or kidney cancer. The chain is encoded by TRBV10-3 joined to TRBJ1-5, and TRBD1 aligns with 7 junction nucleotides. The CDR3 region: CAIRSQGEGNQPQHF. The sequence in DNA is TGTGCCATCAGATCTCAGGGGGAAGGCAATCAGCCCCAGCATTTT.